This T cell receptor beta chain emerged from a study of T cells in localized non-small cell lung cancer. A word on this clone: The antigen remains undetermined. The junction shows a germline mismatch at one end, possibly a read error.

Germline-derived CDR1 and CDR2 are SQVTM and ANQGSEA. This CDR3 region has 12 residues. General study results and limits: Because sequencing included only one region (of the tumor), heterogeneity remains possible.

Profiled with immunoSEQ multiplex PCR; TCRdb holds only in-frame clones, not every one. The sample lists 2,000 or so clones, 37% occurring once. The starting material was lung tumor tissue, obtained before any cancer treatment. The chain has TRBV29-1 and TRBJ1-5, with D possibly TRBD1 on 6 matching bases. The receptor was derived from a female donor older than 55 with stage I lung adenocarcinoma. CDR3 sequence (DNA): TGCAGCGTTGCAGGGGCCGATCAGTCCCAGCATTTT. Translating it yields CSVAGADQSQHF.